This T cell receptor (beta chain) was sequenced in a study of regulatory T cells in long-lasting Graves disease. Time point: newly diagnosed GD, antithyroid drugs for less than 3 months. RNA extracted from PBMCs served as the sequencing template. Construction of TCR beta libraries relied on iRepertoire HTBI primers and on Arm-PCR targeting CDR3 regions. TCRdb re-analysed the multiplex PCR reads in MiXCR, keeping a single row per CDR3 protein. The data contain roughly 400,000 distinct CDR3 sequences, 14% to 15% of them singletons. This clonotype was detected many times. This CDR3 region has 17 residues. In germline, CDR1 is SEHNR, CDR2 FQNEAQ (reference sequence). V gave up 1 base and J gave up 1 base; unmatched junction bases: 8. These same records also appear under a second study, on T cells in Graves' hyperthyroidism and ophthalmopathy. That work states: Patients counted as stable if ophthalmopathy did not develop within 18 months. Initially, a first-round RT-PCR of the TCR CDR3 employed the HTBI primer set. In simple terms, a model built on 13 V-J features told ophthalmopathy apart from stable hyperthyroidism.

This chain uses TRBV7-9 with TRBJ2-5; 8 bases map to TRBD2. Sequences were derived from peripheral blood mononuclear cells (PBMCs), sampled at new diagnosis, from a patient treated with antithyroid drugs. This sequence originates from a woman aged 35 to 49 with Graves disease. The CDR3: CASSLDVLAGPQETQYF. CDR3 nucleotide sequence: TGTGCCAGCAGCTTAGACGTGCTAGCGGGCCCCCAAGAGACCCAGTACTTC.